This T cell receptor beta chain comes out of a study of blood T cell repertoires in COVID-19. Overall study context: The United States, Italy and Spain provided the acute and convalescent COVID-19 samples. Sources were T cells, B-cell-depleted T cells, or PBMCs; the material itself was cDNA or gDNA.

Trimming took off 10 bases at V and 6 bases at J, with 24 bases between the two ends. The CDR3 spans 15 residues. Germline values: CDR1 MNHEY, CDR2 SMNVEV (reference sequence). Source study methods: Amplified reference gene primers provided the basis for estimating nucleated cell counts. The table came from immunoSEQ multiplex PCR; TCRdb's copy has only in-frame clones and leaves some out. V and J calls and clone size are copied from that table; D and trimming were computed from the DNA. The table includes 200,000 to 300,000 clones, about 89% detected once. The chain is built from TRBV27 and TRBJ1-2, with D perhaps TRBD1 (5 bases). The specimen was peripheral blood. This TCR came from a woman aged 55-70 years who had recovered from COVID-19. In DNA form, the CDR3 reads TGTGCCAACCTGGGAGGTGCAGGGATTCTCAATGGCTACACCTTC. Its protein product is CANLGGAGILNGYTF.